The present T cell receptor (beta chain) was sequenced within a study of cytomegalovirus exposure and HLA in healthy donors. The study's findings and limits: Cytomegalovirus association was listed for 150 to 200 TCR beta chains. Most TCR sequences were seen very rarely across donors, but some public TCRs occurred in many.

Vbeta (60) and Jbeta (13) primers were used in the PCR. Data came from immunoSEQ multiplex PCR; TCRdb stores just in-frame clones and leaves some out. The repertoire holds fewer than 200,000 clones, with roughly 80% as singletons. V lost 0 bases and J 1 base, leaving 10 bases between the germline ends. This CDR3 is built from 15 residues. Germline lookup yields CDR1 SGDLS and CDR2 YYNGEE. This clone came up a few times. Its matching antigen is unknown. The V and J genes are TRBV9 and TRBJ2-5; D may be TRBD2 (5 bases). The TCR originated in a woman aged 18-29 years in good health and CMV-seronegative. Sequencing used PBMCs. The CDR3 region is CASSVGASLQETQYF. The CDR3 DNA sequence: TGTGCCAGCAGCGTAGGGGCTAGCCTCCAAGAGACCCAGTACTTC.